This T cell receptor (beta chain) came from a study of EBV T-cell therapy then PD-1 blockade in nasopharyngeal carcinoma. To note about this clone: Its antigen remains unknown.

Documented treatment: AdE1-LMPpoly-expanded autologous EBV-specific T-cell therapy followed by anti-PD-1 nivolumab. Assay: immunoSEQ multiplex PCR; the TCRdb copy retains only in-frame clones and omits some. The data contain around 13,000 clones, about 85% of them singletons. The TCR sequence derives from a man between 35 and 55 years old with nasopharyngeal carcinoma. The input for sequencing was CD8+ T cells from blood, taken at roughly day 99 from a patient whose treatment included autologous EBV-specific T cells and nivolumab.

CDR3 DNA sequence: TGTGCCAGCAGCCCGACCCTTTCGGCCCAGCATTTT. As protein: CASSPTLSAQHF. This rearrangement joins TRBV12-3 or TRBV12-4 to TRBJ1-5; D is uncertain. CDR3 size: 12 residues. Trimming removed 6 bases at V and 11 bases at J, with 14 bases between.